This TCR beta chain was recorded in a study of blood T cells in healthy people across ages. The wider study: When template switching was applied, about one barcoded beta molecule was captured per two T cells. Regarding the study as a whole: Total diversity from one million sequenced T cells was likely underestimated. Diversity was higher, and naive CD4+ cells more numerous, in long-lived donors than in aged donors.

CDR3 length equals 16 residues. V shed 6 bases and J 0 bases; nucleotides not matched to a gene: 10. Per germline, CDR1 LNHDA and CDR2 SQIVND (reference sequence). In each sample, at least 7 million PBMCs were isolated. Note on this clonotype: Its antigen is still unknown.

It was with a sample-barcoded 5' primer and a J-beta primer mix that a second PCR of roughly 7 to 12 cycles was run. One entry per CDR3 protein results from TCRdb running MiXCR on the 5' RACE reads. The table records about 1,500,000 distinct CDR3 sequences, roughly 30% of them present only once. Sequencing was done on a sample of blood. The chain couples TRBV19 to TRBJ2-5; TRBD1 agrees at 7 bases. The clonotype originates from a woman in her twenties or thirties in good health. The CDR3 loop reads CASSLIPGQNQETQYF. The CDR3 DNA reads TGTGCCAGTAGCTTAATACCGGGACAGAACCAAGAGACCCAGTACTTC.